This T cell receptor (beta chain) was retrieved from a study of regulatory T cells in long-lasting Graves disease. In this sample, this clonotype turned up a few times. Time point here: newly diagnosed GD, antithyroid drugs for less than 3 months. PBMC-extracted RNA yielded the TCR library. The diagnosis of Graves' disease used American Thyroid Association guidelines. Arm-PCR of CDR3 regions with iRepertoire HTBI primers generated TCR beta libraries. TCRdb independently ran MiXCR on the multiplex PCR reads; one entry per CDR3 protein. The table lists 440,000 or so distinct CDR3 sequences, about 16% of them singletons. These same data were also listed under a study on T cells in Graves' hyperthyroidism and ophthalmopathy.

The source material was peripheral blood mononuclear cells (PBMCs), sampled at new diagnosis, from a patient treated with antithyroid drugs. This sequence originates from a woman under 40 with Graves disease.

The CDR3: CASSLGTSLSYNEQFF. The CDR3 DNA reads as TGTGCCAGCAGTTTAGGGACTAGCCTTTCCTACAATGAGCAGTTCTTC. This chain connects TRBV12-3 or TRBV12-4 to TRBJ2-1, with 8 bases fitting TRBD2. The CDR3 runs 16 residues. J lost 1 base, V lost 1 base, and 3 bases had no gene match.